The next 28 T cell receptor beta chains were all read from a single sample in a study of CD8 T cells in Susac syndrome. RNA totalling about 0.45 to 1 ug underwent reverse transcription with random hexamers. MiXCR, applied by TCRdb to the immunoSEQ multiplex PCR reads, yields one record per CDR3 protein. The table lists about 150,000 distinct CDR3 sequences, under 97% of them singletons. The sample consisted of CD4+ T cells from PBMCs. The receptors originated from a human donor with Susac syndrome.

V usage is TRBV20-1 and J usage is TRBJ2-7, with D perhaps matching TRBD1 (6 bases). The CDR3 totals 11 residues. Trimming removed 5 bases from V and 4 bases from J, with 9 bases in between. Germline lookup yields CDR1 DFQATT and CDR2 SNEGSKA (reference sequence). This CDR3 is CSARQDYEQYF. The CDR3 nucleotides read TGCAGTGCTCGACAGGATTACGAGCAGTACTTC.

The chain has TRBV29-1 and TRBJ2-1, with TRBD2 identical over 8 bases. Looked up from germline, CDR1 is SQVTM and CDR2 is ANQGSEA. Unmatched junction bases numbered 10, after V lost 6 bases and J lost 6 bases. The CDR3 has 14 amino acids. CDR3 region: CSVVGLAAVNEQFF. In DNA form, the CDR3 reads TGCAGCGTGGTAGGACTAGCAGCGGTCAATGAGCAGTTCTTC.

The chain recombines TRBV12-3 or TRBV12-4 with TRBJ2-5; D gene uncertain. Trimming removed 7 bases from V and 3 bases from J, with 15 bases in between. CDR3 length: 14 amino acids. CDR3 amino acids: CASTLRLREETQYF. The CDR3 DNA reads TGTGCCAGCACCCTACGGCTTAGGGAAGAGACCCAGTACTTC.

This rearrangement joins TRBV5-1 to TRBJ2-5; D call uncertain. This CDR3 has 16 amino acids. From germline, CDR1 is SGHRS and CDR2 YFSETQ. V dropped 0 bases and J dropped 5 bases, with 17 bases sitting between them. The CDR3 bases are TGCGCCAGCAGCTTGGTAGTCGGAATACGCCGGGAGACCCAGTACTTC. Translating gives CASSLVVGIRRETQYF.

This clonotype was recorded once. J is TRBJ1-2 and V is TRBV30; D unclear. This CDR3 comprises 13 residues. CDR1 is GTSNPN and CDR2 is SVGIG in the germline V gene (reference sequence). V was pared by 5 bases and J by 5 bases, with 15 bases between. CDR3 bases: TGTGCCTGGGACCGGACGGAAGGGTATGGCTACACCTTC. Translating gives CAWDRTEGYGYTF. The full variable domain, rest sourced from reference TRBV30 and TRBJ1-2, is SQTIHQWPATLVQPVGSPLSLECTVEGTSNPNLYWYRQAAGRGLQLLFYSVGIGQISSEVPQNLSASRPQDRQFILSSKKLLLSDSGFYLCAWDRTEGYGYTFGSGTRLTVV.

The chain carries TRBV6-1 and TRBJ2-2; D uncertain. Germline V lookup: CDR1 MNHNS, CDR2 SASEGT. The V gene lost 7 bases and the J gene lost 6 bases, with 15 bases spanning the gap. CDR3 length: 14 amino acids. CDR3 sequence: CASIRPSMAGELFF. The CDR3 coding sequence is TGTGCCAGCATACGTCCGTCGATGGCCGGGGAGCTGTTTTTT.

The chain's CDR3 is CATKLAGGQETQYF. The CDR3 DNA reads TGTGCCACAAAGTTAGCGGGAGGGCAAGAGACCCAGTACTTC. V is TRBV3-1 and J is TRBJ2-5, with TRBD2 identical over 11 bases. V lost 10 bases to trimming and J lost 2 bases; unmatched junction nucleotides: 6. The CDR3 has 14 residues. Germline-derived CDR1 and CDR2 are LGHDT and YNNKEL (reference sequence).

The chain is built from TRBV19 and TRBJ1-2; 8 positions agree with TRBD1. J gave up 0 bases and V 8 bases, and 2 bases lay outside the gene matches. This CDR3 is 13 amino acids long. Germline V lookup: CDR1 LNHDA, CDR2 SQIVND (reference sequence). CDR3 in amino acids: CASQGQANYGYTF. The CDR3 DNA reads TGTGCCAGTCAGGGACAGGCTAACTATGGCTACACCTTC.

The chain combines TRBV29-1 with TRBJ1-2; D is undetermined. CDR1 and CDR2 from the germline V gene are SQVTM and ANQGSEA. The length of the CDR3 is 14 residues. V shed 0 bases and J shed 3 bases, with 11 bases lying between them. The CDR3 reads CSVEDPAGYYGYTF. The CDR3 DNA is TGCAGCGTTGAAGACCCGGCAGGATACTATGGCTACACCTTC.

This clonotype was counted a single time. The CDR3 coding sequence is TGTGCCAGCGGGTACACCGGGGAGCTGTTTTTT. This gives the protein CASGYTGELFF. The V gene is TRBV12-3 or TRBV12-4, the J gene TRBJ2-2; the D is unclear. The germline V and J ends were trimmed by 8 bases and 3 bases, with 4 bases remaining between them. There are 11 residues in the CDR3.

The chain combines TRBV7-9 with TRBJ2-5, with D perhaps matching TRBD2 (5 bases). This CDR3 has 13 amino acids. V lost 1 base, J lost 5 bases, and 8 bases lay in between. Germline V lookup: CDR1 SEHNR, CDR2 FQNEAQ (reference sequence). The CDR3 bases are TGTGCCAGCAGCTTAGTCGGGGTGGAGACCCAGTACTTC. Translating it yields CASSLVGVETQYF.

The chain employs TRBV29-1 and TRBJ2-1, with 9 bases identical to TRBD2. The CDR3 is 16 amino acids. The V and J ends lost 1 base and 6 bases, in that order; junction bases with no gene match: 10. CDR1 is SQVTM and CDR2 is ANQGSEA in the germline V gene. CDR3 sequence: CSVEGAGLAGVNEQFF. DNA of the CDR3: TGCAGCGTTGAAGGTGCAGGGTTAGCGGGAGTCAATGAGCAGTTCTTC.

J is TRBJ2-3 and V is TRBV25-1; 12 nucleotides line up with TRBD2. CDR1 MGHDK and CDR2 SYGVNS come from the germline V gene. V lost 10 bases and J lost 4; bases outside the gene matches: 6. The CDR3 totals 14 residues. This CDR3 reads CATQTSGGPDTQYF. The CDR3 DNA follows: TGTGCCACCCAGACTAGCGGGGGACCAGATACGCAGTATTTT. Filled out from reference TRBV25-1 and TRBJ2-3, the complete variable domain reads EADIYQTPRYLVIGTGKKITLECSQTMGHDKMYWYQQDPGMELHLIHYSYGVNSTEKGDLSSESTVSRIRTEHFPLTLESARPSHTSQYLCATQTSGGPDTQYFGPGTRLTVL.

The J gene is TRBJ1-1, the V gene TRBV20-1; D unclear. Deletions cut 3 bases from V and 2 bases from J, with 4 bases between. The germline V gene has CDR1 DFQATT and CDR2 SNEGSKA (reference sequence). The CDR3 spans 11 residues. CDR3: CSARENTEAFF. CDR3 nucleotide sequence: TGCAGTGCTAGGGAAAACACTGAAGCTTTCTTT.

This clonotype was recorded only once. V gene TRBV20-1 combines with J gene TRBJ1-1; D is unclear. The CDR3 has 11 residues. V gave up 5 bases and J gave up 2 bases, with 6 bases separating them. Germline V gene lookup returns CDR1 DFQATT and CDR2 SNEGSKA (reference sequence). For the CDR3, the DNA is TGCAGTGCTCCAGCTAACACTGAAGCTTTCTTT. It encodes CSAPANTEAFF.

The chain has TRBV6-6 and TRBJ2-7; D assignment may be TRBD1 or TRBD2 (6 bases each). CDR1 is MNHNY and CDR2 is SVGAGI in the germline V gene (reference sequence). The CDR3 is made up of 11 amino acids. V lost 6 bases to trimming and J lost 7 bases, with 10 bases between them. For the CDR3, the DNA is TGTGCCAGCAGATCGGGGGCGGAGCAGTACTTC. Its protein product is CASRSGAEQYF.

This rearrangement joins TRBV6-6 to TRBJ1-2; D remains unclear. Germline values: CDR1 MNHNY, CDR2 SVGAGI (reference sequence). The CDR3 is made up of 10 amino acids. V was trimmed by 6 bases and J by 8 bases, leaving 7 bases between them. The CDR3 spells CASRDVGYTF. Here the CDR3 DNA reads TGTGCCAGCAGGGACGTCGGCTACACCTTC.

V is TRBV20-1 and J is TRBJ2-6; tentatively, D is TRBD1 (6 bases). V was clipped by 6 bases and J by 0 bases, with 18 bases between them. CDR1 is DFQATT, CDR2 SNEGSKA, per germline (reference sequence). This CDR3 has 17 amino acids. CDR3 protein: CSAPKGDLYSGANVLTF. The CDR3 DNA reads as TGCAGTGCCCCCAAGGGGGATCTTTACTCTGGGGCCAACGTCCTGACTTTC.

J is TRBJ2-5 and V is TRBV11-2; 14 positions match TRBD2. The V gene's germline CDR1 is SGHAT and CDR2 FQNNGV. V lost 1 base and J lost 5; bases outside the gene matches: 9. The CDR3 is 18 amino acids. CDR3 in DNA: TGTGCCAGCAGCTTAGCGCCCGGGACTAGCGGGAGTTTGGAGACCCAGTACTTC. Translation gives CASSLAPGTSGSLETQYF.

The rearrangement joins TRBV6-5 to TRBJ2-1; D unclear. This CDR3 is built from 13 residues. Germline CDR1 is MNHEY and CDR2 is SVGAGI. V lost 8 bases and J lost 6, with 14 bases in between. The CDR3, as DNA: TGTGCCAGCCGCCTCGTTTCCGGCAATGAGCAGTTCTTC. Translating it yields CASRLVSGNEQFF.

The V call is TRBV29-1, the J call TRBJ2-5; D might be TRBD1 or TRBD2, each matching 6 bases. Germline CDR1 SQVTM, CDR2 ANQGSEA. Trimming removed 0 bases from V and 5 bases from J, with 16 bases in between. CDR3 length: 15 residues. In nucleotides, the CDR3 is TGCAGCGTTGAAGATGGTGGGGGGCCATCGGAGACCCAGTACTTC. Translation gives CSVEDGGGPSETQYF.

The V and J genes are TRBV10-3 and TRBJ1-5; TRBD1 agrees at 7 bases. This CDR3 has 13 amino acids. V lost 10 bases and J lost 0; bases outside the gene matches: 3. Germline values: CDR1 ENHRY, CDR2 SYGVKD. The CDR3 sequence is CATGQSSNQPQHF. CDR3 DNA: TGTGCCACGGGACAGAGTAGCAATCAGCCCCAGCATTTT.

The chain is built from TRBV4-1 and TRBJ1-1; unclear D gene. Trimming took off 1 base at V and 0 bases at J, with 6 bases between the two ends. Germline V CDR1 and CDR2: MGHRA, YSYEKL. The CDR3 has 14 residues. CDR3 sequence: CASSQGLVNTEAFF. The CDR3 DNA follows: TGCGCCAGCAGCCAAGGACTAGTGAACACTGAAGCTTTCTTT.

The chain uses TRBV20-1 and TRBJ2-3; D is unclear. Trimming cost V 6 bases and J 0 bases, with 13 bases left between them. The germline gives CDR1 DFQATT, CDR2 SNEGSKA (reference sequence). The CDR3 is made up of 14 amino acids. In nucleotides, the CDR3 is TGCAGTGCCGTGGAGCTTCCTAGCACAGATACGCAGTATTTT. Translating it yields CSAVELPSTDTQYF.

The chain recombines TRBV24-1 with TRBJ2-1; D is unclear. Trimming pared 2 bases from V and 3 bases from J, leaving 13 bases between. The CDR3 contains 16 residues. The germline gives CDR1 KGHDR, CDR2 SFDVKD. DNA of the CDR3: TGTGCCACCAGTGATTCAATGTTAAACAACTACAATGAGCAGTTCTTC. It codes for CATSDSMLNNYNEQFF.

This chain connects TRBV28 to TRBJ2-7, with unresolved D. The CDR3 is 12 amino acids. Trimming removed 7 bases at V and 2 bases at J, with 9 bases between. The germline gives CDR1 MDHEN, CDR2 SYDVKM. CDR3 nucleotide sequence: TGTGCCAGCATGGGTGCAGCCTACGAGCAGTACTTC. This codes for CASMGAAYEQYF.

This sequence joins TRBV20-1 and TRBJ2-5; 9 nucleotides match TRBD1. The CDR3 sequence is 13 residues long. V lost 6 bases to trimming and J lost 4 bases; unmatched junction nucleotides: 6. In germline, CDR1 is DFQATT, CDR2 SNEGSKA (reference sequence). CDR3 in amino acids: CSARKTGGETQYF. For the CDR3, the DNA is TGCAGTGCGCGTAAGACAGGGGGAGAGACCCAGTACTTC.

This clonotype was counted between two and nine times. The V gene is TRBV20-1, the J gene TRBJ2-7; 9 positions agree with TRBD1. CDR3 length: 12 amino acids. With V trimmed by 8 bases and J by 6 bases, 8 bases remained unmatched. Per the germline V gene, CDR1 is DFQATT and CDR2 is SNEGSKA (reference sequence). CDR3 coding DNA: TGCAGTAGTTGGGACAGGGCATCCGAGCAGTACTTC. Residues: CSSWDRASEQYF.